What follows describes a single T cell receptor (beta chain). This clonotype was seen ten or more times. Its cognate antigen has yet to be identified. The record has no base qualities; no much larger clone is one base away. The sample belongs to a study of CD8 T cells in ankylosing spondylitis (TCRdb year 2017). General notes on the study: To find TCR variants linked to disease, the study profiled T cell receptor beta repertoires in ankylosing spondylitis patients and healthy donors. Peripheral blood was sampled, and synovial fluid was additionally collected from ankylosing spondylitis patients. In total, the full study cohort was made up of roughly 100 healthy donors and 20 to 25 ankylosing spondylitis patients. The investigation overall reported the following: A CD8+ phenotype was shown by the disease-linked clones, which were found at relatively low frequencies in peripheral blood. The disease-linked clones were reported as significantly enriched in matched synovial fluid samples from ankylosing spondylitis patients. Some motif variants were previously reported in synovial fluid and blood of reactive arthritis patients, suggesting common disease-initiation mechanisms. Blood from ankylosing spondylitis patients appeared to be characterized by a TCR beta motif composed of about eight highly homologous amino acid variants.

TCRdb records Illumina HiSeq 2500 as the sequencer. Quantitative 5'-RACE with molecular barcodes was used to prepare TCR beta libraries. From the authors' description of their analysis: Disease-linked TCR variants were identified with a new computational method built on a probabilistic model of VDJ rearrangement. TCRdb reran the public reads through fastp at Q25 and MiXCR, keeping productive beta chains. Each entry merges the rows of one CDR3 protein and shows their most common DNA and genes. These V and J calls derive from TCRdb rather than the authors' analysis. The sample table lists under 200,000 distinct CDR3 sequences, around 13% of them with a count of one. The top ten clones comprise 11% of the sample. Clipping removes 0 bases from V and 7 bases from J, with 8 as the unmatched junction base count. Looking up the germline V gene yields CDR1 ENHRY and CDR2 SYGVKD. The CDR3 runs 15 amino acids, cysteine and phenylalanine included. Only the CDR3 region is kept as DNA, spanning 45 bases read in frame from base 1.

Sample: blood, either unsorted or a sorted T cell fraction (not recorded which). The receptor was isolated from a female donor with ankylosing spondylitis or in good health (not recorded which). The chain couples TRBV10-3 to TRBJ1-1; 7 junctional bases match TRBD1. The sequenced DNA: TGTGCCATCAGTGAGTCGCCCTCAGGGGGGGATGAAGCTTTCTTT. Translated, it reads CAISESPSGGDEAFF.